The T cell receptor beta chain described here comes from a study of Ad26.COV2.S vaccination and SARS-CoV-2 variants. Across the study: Donor had been placed in the Ad26.COV2.S arm of the COV1001 trial.

V lost 0 bases and J lost 7, with 9 bases in between. Germline V gene lookup returns CDR1 LNHNV and CDR2 YYDKDF (reference sequence). The CDR3 spans 13 residues. Treatment in this sample: roughly 19 received Ad26.COV2.S at low or high dose, single or two shots; 5 received placebo; per-sample allocation not given. Sampling was done on day 63 after the first vaccine or placebo injection. Method: immunoSEQ multiplex PCR; TCRdb's copy keeps in-frame clones and lacks some. The sample carries around 310,000 clones, about nine tenths recorded once. The V call is TRBV15, the J call TRBJ1-1; D uncertain. This clonotype was sampled from a person aged 18 to 59 who received the Ad26.COV2.S COVID-19 vaccine or a placebo. The material sequenced was peripheral blood, taken in a trial of Ad26.COV2.S vaccine versus placebo. The CDR3 reads CATSRDFVLEAFF. CDR3 DNA: TGTGCCACCAGCAGAGATTTCGTGCTTGAAGCTTTCTTT.